This T cell receptor (beta chain) was recorded in a study of blood T cell repertoires in COVID-19. Method: immunoSEQ multiplex PCR; TCRdb's copy keeps in-frame clones and lacks some. The table lists under 250,000 clones, about 80% of them singletons. V was trimmed by 0 bases and J by 8 bases, leaving 8 bases between them. Germline V gives CDR1 SEHNR, CDR2 FQNEAQ (reference sequence). The CDR3 consists of 13 residues. The sequenced sample consisted of PBMCs or T cells enriched from blood (not recorded which). The V call is TRBV7-9, the J call TRBJ2-1; perhaps TRBD1 as D (6 bases). The receptor comes from a man between 60 and 75 years old who had recovered from COVID-19. CDR3 amino acids: CASSLARGDEQFF. DNA of the CDR3: TGTGCCAGCAGCTTAGCCAGGGGCGATGAGCAGTTCTTC.